The clone carrying this T cell receptor (beta chain) was counted between two and nine times. This CDR3 has 11 residues. The V gene lost 3 bases and the J gene lost 10 bases, with 9 bases spanning the gap. These data belong to a study of molecular identifiers for immune sequencing clone quantification. TCRdb redid the calling of the PCR reads with MiXCR, one entry per CDR3 protein. The sample carries 90,000 or so distinct CDR3 sequences, over 20% recorded once. The receptor was isolated from a human donor in good health. Some libraries in this study had Jurkat cell RNA spiked in. The V call is TRBV12-3 or TRBV12-4, the J call TRBJ1-1; D is uncertain. The sequencing sample was made of naive CD8+ T cells from blood, with Jurkat cell RNA spiked in. The sample's subset: FACS-sorted CD8+CD4-CCR7+CD45RA+ naive T cells. CDR3 residues: CASSFGMVAFF. CDR3 DNA sequence: TGTGCCAGCAGTTTTGGAATGGTAGCTTTCTTT.